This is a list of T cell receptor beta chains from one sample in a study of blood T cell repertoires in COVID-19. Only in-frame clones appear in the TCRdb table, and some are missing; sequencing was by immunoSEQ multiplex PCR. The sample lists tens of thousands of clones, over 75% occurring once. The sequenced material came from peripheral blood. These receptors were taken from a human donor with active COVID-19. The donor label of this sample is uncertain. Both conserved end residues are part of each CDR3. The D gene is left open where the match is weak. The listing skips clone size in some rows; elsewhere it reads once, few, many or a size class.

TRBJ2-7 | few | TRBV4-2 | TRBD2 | CASSQDRGLAGEQYF | TGTGCCAGCAGCCAAGATCGGGGACTAGCGGGGGAGCAGTACTTC
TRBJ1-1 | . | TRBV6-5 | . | CASSEWAHKNTEAFF | TGTGCCAGCAGCGAGTGGGCCCACAAAAACACTGAAGCTTTCTTT
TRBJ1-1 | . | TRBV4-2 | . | CASSPTPPNTEAFF | TGTGCCAGCAGTCCCACTCCCCCGAACACTGAAGCTTTCTTT
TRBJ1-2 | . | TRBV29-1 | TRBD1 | CSAQSGTDYGYTF | TGCAGCGCCCAGTCCGGGACAGACTATGGCTACACCTTC
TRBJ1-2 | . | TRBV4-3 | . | CASSQDLHRDYGYTF | TGCGCCAGCAGCCAAGATCTCCACAGGGACTATGGCTACACCTTC
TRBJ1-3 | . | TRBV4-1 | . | CASSRLTGSGNTIYF | TGCGCCAGCAGCCGACTGACAGGCTCTGGAAACACCATATATTTT
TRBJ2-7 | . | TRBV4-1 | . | CASSKRTDYEQYF | TGCGCCAGCAGCAAAAGGACAGATTACGAGCAGTACTTC
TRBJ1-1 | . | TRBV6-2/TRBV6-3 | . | CASSKPRGTEAFF | TGTGCCAGCAGTAAACCCCGAGGGACTGAAGCTTTCTTT
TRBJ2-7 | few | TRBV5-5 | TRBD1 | CASSFTGTGLYEQYF | TGTGCCAGCTCCTTTACCGGGACAGGGTTATACGAGCAGTACTTC
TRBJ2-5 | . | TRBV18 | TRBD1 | CASSARTGAQETQYF | TGTGCCAGCTCAGCCAGGACAGGGGCCCAAGAGACCCAGTACTTC
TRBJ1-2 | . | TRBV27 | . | CASSLNGANYGYTF | TGTGCCAGCAGTTTGAACGGAGCTAACTATGGCTACACCTTC
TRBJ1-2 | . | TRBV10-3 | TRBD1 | CAISTSGGYGYTF | TGTGCCATCTCGACTTCAGGGGGCTATGGCTACACCTTC
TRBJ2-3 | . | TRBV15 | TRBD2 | CATSSTGTSGGTAVADTQYF | TGTGCCACCAGCTCTACCGGGACTAGCGGGGGAACGGCAGTGGCAGATACGCAGTATTTT
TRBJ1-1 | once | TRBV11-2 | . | CASSLAQLNTEAFF | TGTGCCAGCAGCTTAGCACAGCTGAACACTGAAGCTTTCTTT
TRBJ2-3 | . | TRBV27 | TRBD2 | CASSFRLAGGGPDTQYF | TGTGCCAGCAGTTTTCGGCTAGCGGGGGGCGGGCCAGATACGCAGTATTTT
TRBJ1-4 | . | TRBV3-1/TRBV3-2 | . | CASGQGNEKLFF | TGTGCCAGCGGGCAGGGGAATGAAAAACTGTTTTTT
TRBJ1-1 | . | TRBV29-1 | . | CSVGARAARSTEAFF | TGCAGCGTTGGTGCCAGGGCAGCGCGATCCACTGAAGCTTTCTTT
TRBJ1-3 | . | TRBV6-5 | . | CASSYRQSSGNTIYF | TGTGCCAGCAGTTACCGACAGAGCTCTGGAAACACCATATATTTT
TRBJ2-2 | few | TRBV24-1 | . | CATSGGPTGELFF | TGTGCCACCAGTGGGGGGCCCACCGGGGAGCTGTTTTTT
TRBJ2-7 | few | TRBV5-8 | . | CASRKLQVTYEQYF | TGTGCCAGCAGGAAACTACAGGTTACCTACGAGCAGTACTTC
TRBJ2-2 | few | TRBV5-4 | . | CASSHASSGELFF | TGTGCCAGCAGCCACGCGTCATCCGGGGAGCTGTTTTTT
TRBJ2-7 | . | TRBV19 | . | CASSTPSYEQYF | TGTGCCAGTAGTACTCCCTCCTACGAGCAGTACTTC
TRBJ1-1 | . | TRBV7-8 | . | CASSLHGRGTEAFF | TGTGCCAGCAGCTTACACGGTAGGGGGACTGAAGCTTTCTTT
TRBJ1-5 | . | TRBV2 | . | CASKEDILGNQPQHF | TGTGCCAGCAAAGAGGACATACTTGGCAATCAGCCCCAGCATTTT
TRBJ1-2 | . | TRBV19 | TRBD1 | CASSIGAPYGQGTF | TGTGCCAGTAGTATCGGTGCACCCTACGGACAGGGTACCTTC
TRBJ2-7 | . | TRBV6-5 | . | CASGEGGIYEQYF | TGTGCCAGCGGGGAGGGGGGAATCTACGAGCAGTACTTC
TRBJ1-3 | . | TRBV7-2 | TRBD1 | CASSLAGTGGGNTIYF | TGTGCCAGCAGCTTAGCCGGGACAGGGGGAGGAAACACCATATATTTT
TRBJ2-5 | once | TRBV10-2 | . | CASAWPGARQETQYF | TGCGCCAGCGCCTGGCCGGGAGCCCGACAAGAGACCCAGTACTTC
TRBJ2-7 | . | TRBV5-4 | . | CASTKGLGPYEQYF | TGTGCCAGCACTAAGGGGCTCGGTCCCTACGAGCAGTACTTC
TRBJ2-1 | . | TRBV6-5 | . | CASTRGGPYNEQFF | TGTGCCAGCACTAGGGGAGGACCTTACAATGAGCAGTTCTTC
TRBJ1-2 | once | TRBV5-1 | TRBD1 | CASSFTGGESYGYTF | TGCGCCAGCAGCTTTACAGGGGGCGAAAGCTATGGCTACACCTTC
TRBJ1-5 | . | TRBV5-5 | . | CASSLGAGSNQPQHF | TGTGCCAGCAGCTTGGGGGCAGGATCCAATCAGCCCCAGCATTTT
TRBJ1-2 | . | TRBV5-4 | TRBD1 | CASSLGTGGNYGYTF | TGTGCCAGCAGCTTGGGGACAGGTGGAAACTATGGCTACACCTTC
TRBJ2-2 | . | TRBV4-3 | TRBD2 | CASSQALAGGRNTGELFF | TGCGCCAGCAGCCAAGCGTTGGCGGGGGGCCGGAACACCGGGGAGCTGTTTTTT
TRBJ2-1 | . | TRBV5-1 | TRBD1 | CASSAGTAYNEQFF | TGCGCCAGCAGCGCCGGGACAGCATACAATGAGCAGTTCTTC
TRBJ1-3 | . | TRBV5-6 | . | CASSLSQLGNTIYF | TGTGCCAGCAGCTTGTCCCAACTAGGAAACACCATATATTTT
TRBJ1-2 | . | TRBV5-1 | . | CASSLGPENGYTF | TGCGCCAGCAGCTTGGGCCCGGAGAATGGCTACACCTTC
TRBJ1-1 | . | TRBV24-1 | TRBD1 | CATSDLTPGQGRTEAFF | TGTGCCACCAGTGATCTTACCCCCGGACAGGGGCGCACTGAAGCTTTCTTT
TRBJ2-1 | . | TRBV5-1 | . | CASSSLLVLDEQFF | TGCGCCAGCAGCTCCTTACTAGTTCTGGATGAGCAGTTCTTC
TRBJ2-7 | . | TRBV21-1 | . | CASSKVLKGAYTSYEQYF | TGTGCCAGCAGCAAAGTATTGAAGGGAGCCTACACCTCCTACGAGCAGTACTTC
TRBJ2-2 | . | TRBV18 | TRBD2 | CASSQKTSGGTFTGELFF | TGTGCCAGCTCACAAAAGACTAGCGGGGGGACCTTCACCGGGGAGCTGTTTTTT
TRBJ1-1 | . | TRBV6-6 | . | CASSYSTGLNTEAFF | TGTGCCAGCAGTTACTCGACAGGACTGAACACTGAAGCTTTCTTT
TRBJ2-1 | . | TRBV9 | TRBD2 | CASSAAGGRNNEQFF | TGTGCCAGCAGCGCAGCGGGGGGGAGGAACAATGAGCAGTTCTTC
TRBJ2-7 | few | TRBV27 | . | CASSLQSTGHRVKYEQYF | TGTGCCAGCAGTCTACAGTCTACGGGACACCGCGTGAAGTACGAGCAGTACTTC
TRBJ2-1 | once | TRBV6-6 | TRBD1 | CASRPDRGSPYDEQFF | TGTGCCAGCAGACCGGACAGGGGGTCTCCTTACGATGAGCAGTTCTTC
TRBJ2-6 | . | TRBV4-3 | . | CASSQDMRELYSGANVLTF | TGCGCCAGCAGCCAAGATATGAGGGAATTATACTCTGGGGCCAACGTCCTGACTTTC
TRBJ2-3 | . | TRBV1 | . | CTSSQVRYLYTDTQYF | TGCACCAGCAGCCAAGTTAGATACCTATACACAGATACGCAGTATTTT
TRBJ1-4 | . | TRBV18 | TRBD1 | CASSPSPTGQGENEKLFF | TGTGCCAGCTCACCGTCTCCGACGGGACAGGGGGAAAATGAAAAACTGTTTTTT
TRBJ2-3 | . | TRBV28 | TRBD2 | CASSFISGTDTQYF | TGTGCCAGCAGTTTTATTAGCGGGACAGATACGCAGTATTTT
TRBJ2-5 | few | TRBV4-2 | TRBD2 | CASSQERGGGETQYF | TGTGCCAGCAGCCAAGAGCGGGGGGGCGGGGAGACCCAGTACTTC